Listed below are T cell receptor beta chains from one sample, sequenced in a study of shared clonotypes between healthy human individuals. TCRdb's copy holds only in-frame clones and misses some; the assay was immunoSEQ multiplex PCR. The repertoire holds roughly 1,500,000 clones, with 98% as singletons. The sample was naive CD4+ T cells sorted from blood. These receptors were taken from a man aged 25-40 years in good health. The CDR3 runs from the conserved cysteine through the conserved F or W. Each record gives: J gene, clone size, V gene, D gene, CDR3 protein, CDR3 DNA. D genes are given only for firm matches. Size tells how often a clone was seen (once, few, many) or the class of an expanded clone, and some rows leave it out.

J: TRBJ2-7
size: -
V: TRBV2
D: -
CDR3: CASSLTDASSYEQYF
DNA: TGTGCCAGCAGTTTGACAGATGCTAGCTCCTACGAGCAGTACTTC

J: TRBJ2-3
size: -
V: TRBV14
D: TRBD1
CDR3: CASSRSYSGTGGLRTDTQYF
DNA: TGTGCCAGCAGCCGATCATACTCCGGGACAGGGGGGCTGAGGACAGATACGCAGTATTTT

J: TRBJ1-3
size: -
V: TRBV18
D: -
CDR3: CASSPPVDSGNTIYF
DNA: TGTGCCAGCTCACCACCGGTGGACTCTGGAAACACCATATATTTT

J: TRBJ2-3
size: -
V: TRBV27
D: -
CDR3: CASSLSHFTGVVDTQYF
DNA: TGTGCCAGCAGTTTATCGCATTTCACGGGAGTGGTAGATACGCAGTATTTT

J: TRBJ1-5
size: -
V: TRBV27
D: TRBD1
CDR3: CASSSIFRDRVQPQHF
DNA: TGTGCCAGCAGTTCCATATTCCGGGACAGGGTGCAGCCCCAGCATTTT

J: TRBJ2-5
size: -
V: TRBV5-1
D: TRBD2
CDR3: CASSLAVGRAGGRQETQYF
DNA: TGCGCCAGCAGCTTGGCCGTTGGGAGAGCGGGAGGCCGGCAAGAGACCCAGTACTTC

J: TRBJ2-2
size: -
V: TRBV7-2
D: -
CDR3: CASSLVSTANTGELFF
DNA: TGTGCCAGCAGCTTAGTTAGTACAGCAAATACCGGGGAGCTGTTTTTT

J: TRBJ2-7
size: -
V: TRBV28
D: -
CDR3: CASSLSPLYEQYF
DNA: TGTGCCAGCAGTTTATCCCCTCTCTACGAGCAGTACTTC

J: TRBJ2-3
size: -
V: TRBV28
D: -
CDR3: CASSSPPGTQYF
DNA: TGTGCCAGCAGTTCCCCCCCGGGTACGCAGTATTTT

J: TRBJ1-1
size: -
V: TRBV5-1
D: -
CDR3: CASSLRGARVNTEAFF
DNA: TGCGCCAGCAGCTTGAGGGGAGCCCGGGTGAACACTGAAGCTTTCTTT

J: TRBJ2-7
size: -
V: TRBV5-5
D: -
CDR3: CASSLVAFTYEQYF
DNA: TGTGCCAGCAGCTTGGTGGCATTTACCTACGAGCAGTACTTC

J: TRBJ2-2
size: once
V: TRBV30
D: -
CDR3: CAWSLRLDTGELFF
DNA: TGTGCCTGGAGCCTTAGACTTGACACCGGGGAGCTGTTTTTT

J: TRBJ2-2
size: -
V: TRBV29-1
D: -
CDR3: CSVSNTGELFF
DNA: TGCAGCGTTTCGAACACCGGGGAGCTGTTTTTT

J: TRBJ2-3
size: -
V: TRBV19
D: TRBD2
CDR3: CASSQSGRATDTQYF
DNA: TGTGCCAGTTCCCAAAGCGGGAGGGCCACAGATACGCAGTATTTT

J: TRBJ2-1
size: -
V: TRBV12-5
D: TRBD2
CDR3: CASGLGGRGNEQFF
DNA: TGTGCTAGTGGTTTAGGCGGGAGGGGCAATGAGCAGTTCTTC

J: TRBJ1-5
size: once
V: TRBV30
D: -
CDR3: CAWSVGPGSNQPQHF
DNA: TGTGCCTGGAGTGTGGGTCCCGGGAGCAATCAGCCCCAGCATTTT

J: TRBJ2-3
size: -
V: TRBV11-2
D: -
CDR3: CASSLNAANADTQYF
DNA: TGTGCCAGCAGCTTAAACGCGGCGAACGCAGATACGCAGTATTTT

J: TRBJ2-2
size: -
V: TRBV5-5
D: -
CDR3: CASSLDRFGLGGELFF
DNA: TGTGCCAGCAGCTTGGACCGATTTGGGTTGGGCGGGGAGCTGTTTTTT

J: TRBJ2-7
size: -
V: TRBV9
D: TRBD2
CDR3: CASSVEASGRGEQYF
DNA: TGTGCCAGCAGCGTAGAGGCTAGCGGGAGGGGCGAGCAGTACTTC

J: TRBJ2-5
size: -
V: TRBV19
D: TRBD2
CDR3: CASSVTGTRKETQYF
DNA: TGTGCCAGTAGTGTCACCGGGACTAGGAAAGAGACCCAGTACTTC

J: TRBJ1-1
size: -
V: TRBV6-1
D: -
CDR3: CASRRTENTEAFF
DNA: TGTGCCAGCAGAAGGACAGAAAACACTGAAGCTTTCTTT

J: TRBJ2-3
size: -
V: TRBV5-8
D: TRBD1
CDR3: CASSFGRGQRSTDTQYF
DNA: TGTGCCAGCAGCTTTGGCAGGGGGCAACGGAGCACAGATACGCAGTATTTT

J: TRBJ2-7
size: -
V: TRBV6-1
D: -
CDR3: CASSFAGDYEQYF
DNA: TGTGCCAGCAGTTTTGCCGGGGACTACGAGCAGTACTTC

J: TRBJ2-1
size: -
V: TRBV5-1
D: TRBD2
CDR3: CASSLGSGGTYNEQFF
DNA: TGCGCCAGCAGCTTGGGCTCGGGAGGGACTTACAATGAGCAGTTCTTC

J: TRBJ2-7
size: -
V: TRBV7-2
D: -
CDR3: CASSAPRGSSYEQYF
DNA: TGTGCCAGCAGCGCCCCCCGTGGCAGCTCCTACGAGCAGTACTTC

J: TRBJ1-1
size: -
V: TRBV5-1
D: -
CDR3: CASSPGNAGTEAFF
DNA: TGCGCCAGCAGCCCCGGCAATGCGGGCACTGAAGCTTTCTTT

J: TRBJ2-5
size: -
V: TRBV11-2
D: TRBD2
CDR3: CASSLGSLAGPETQYF
DNA: TGTGCCAGCAGCTTAGGATCACTAGCGGGGCCAGAGACCCAGTACTTC

J: TRBJ2-1
size: -
V: TRBV9
D: TRBD2
CDR3: CASSAPGLAGRNEQFF
DNA: TGTGCCAGCAGCGCCCCTGGGCTAGCGGGAAGGAATGAGCAGTTCTTC

J: TRBJ2-5
size: -
V: TRBV18
D: TRBD2
CDR3: CASSPTLAGAETQYF
DNA: TGTGCCAGCTCACCGACACTAGCGGGAGCAGAGACCCAGTACTTC

J: TRBJ1-1
size: -
V: TRBV18
D: -
CDR3: CASVPLERAEAFF
DNA: TGTGCCAGCGTACCGTTGGAGAGGGCTGAAGCTTTCTTT

J: TRBJ1-2
size: -
V: TRBV5-8
D: -
CDR3: CASTLKRGGGYTF
DNA: TGTGCCAGCACCCTTAAGAGGGGTGGGGGCTACACCTTC

J: TRBJ2-7
size: -
V: TRBV6-5
D: -
CDR3: CASSYPWDTRPYEQYF
DNA: TGTGCCAGCAGTTACCCGTGGGACACCAGACCCTACGAGCAGTACTTC

J: TRBJ2-1
size: -
V: TRBV28
D: -
CDR3: CASEGTGHYEQFF
DNA: TGTGCCAGCGAAGGGACGGGACACTATGAGCAGTTCTTC

J: TRBJ2-1
size: -
V: TRBV5-1
D: TRBD2
CDR3: CASSGNLAGPSYEQFF
DNA: TGCGCCAGCAGCGGTAACCTAGCGGGGCCTTCTTATGAGCAGTTCTTC

J: TRBJ2-5
size: -
V: TRBV2
D: TRBD1
CDR3: CASLQGLQETQYF
DNA: TGTGCCAGCTTACAGGGGCTACAAGAGACCCAGTACTTC

J: TRBJ2-5
size: -
V: TRBV29-1
D: TRBD2
CDR3: CSVAAGAQETQYF
DNA: TGCAGCGTTGCTGCGGGAGCCCAAGAGACCCAGTACTTC

J: TRBJ2-7
size: -
V: TRBV7-8
D: -
CDR3: CASSFPPGTKMDYEQYF
DNA: TGTGCCAGCAGCTTCCCTCCCGGGACAAAAATGGACTACGAGCAGTACTTC

J: TRBJ2-7
size: -
V: TRBV5-1
D: TRBD2
CDR3: CASSLLAGGSYEQYF
DNA: TGCGCCAGCAGCTTGCTGGCGGGAGGCTCCTACGAGCAGTACTTC

J: TRBJ2-1
size: -
V: TRBV27
D: TRBD2
CDR3: CASSLPHNAGAYNEQFF
DNA: TGTGCCAGCAGTTTACCCCACAACGCGGGAGCCTACAATGAGCAGTTCTTC

J: TRBJ2-7
size: -
V: TRBV5-8
D: -
CDR3: CASSFAIISLSSYEQYF
DNA: TGTGCCAGCAGCTTCGCCATTATCTCTCTTAGCTCCTACGAGCAGTACTTC

J: TRBJ1-2
size: -
V: TRBV6-5
D: TRBD1
CDR3: CASSIDRVGGYTF
DNA: TGTGCCAGCAGCATTGACAGGGTGGGCGGCTACACCTTC

J: TRBJ2-7
size: -
V: TRBV5-1
D: -
CDR3: CASSPPSTGTLYEQYF
DNA: TGCGCCAGCAGCCCGCCTTCCACCGGGACACTCTACGAGCAGTACTTC

J: TRBJ1-4
size: -
V: TRBV6-5
D: TRBD1
CDR3: CASKQGAANEKLFF
DNA: TGTGCCAGCAAGCAGGGGGCTGCTAATGAAAAACTGTTTTTT

J: TRBJ2-3
size: -
V: TRBV10-3
D: -
CDR3: CAISESTISTDTQYF
DNA: TGTGCCATCAGTGAGTCGACCATTAGCACAGATACGCAGTATTTT

J: TRBJ2-5
size: -
V: TRBV12-5
D: TRBD1
CDR3: CASGLAIRTGRETQYF
DNA: TGTGCTAGTGGTTTGGCCATCAGGACAGGAAGGGAGACCCAGTACTTC

J: TRBJ2-2
size: -
V: TRBV7-6
D: TRBD2
CDR3: CASSSRASGSNTGELFF
DNA: TGTGCCAGCAGCTCCCGGGCTAGCGGGAGTAACACCGGGGAGCTGTTTTTT

J: TRBJ2-1
size: -
V: TRBV6-5
D: -
CDR3: CASSSTVGNEQFF
DNA: TGTGCCAGCAGTTCAACAGTGGGGAATGAGCAGTTCTTC

J: TRBJ2-2
size: -
V: TRBV15
D: TRBD1
CDR3: CATSRGVRTGVVTGELFF
DNA: TGTGCCACCAGCAGAGGAGTTAGGACAGGGGTAGTCACCGGGGAGCTGTTTTTT

J: TRBJ2-5
size: -
V: TRBV29-1
D: -
CDR3: CSVVGGSETQYF
DNA: TGCAGCGTTGTGGGGGGATCGGAGACCCAGTACTTC

J: TRBJ1-2
size: -
V: TRBV7-9
D: -
CDR3: CASSPIPDPQGRVASGYTF
DNA: TGTGCCAGCAGCCCGATACCAGATCCCCAGGGCAGGGTAGCTTCTGGCTACACCTTC

J: TRBJ2-7
size: -
V: TRBV7-2
D: TRBD2
CDR3: CASSFGLAGTYEQYF
DNA: TGTGCCAGCAGCTTCGGACTAGCGGGAACCTACGAGCAGTACTTC

J: TRBJ1-5
size: -
V: TRBV6-6
D: TRBD1
CDR3: CASRGTGDNQPQHF
DNA: TGTGCCAGCAGAGGGACAGGGGACAATCAGCCCCAGCATTTT

J: TRBJ2-2
size: -
V: TRBV18
D: TRBD2
CDR3: CASSPTAPGGGTGELFF
DNA: TGTGCCAGCTCACCAACCGCCCCGGGAGGTGGCACCGGGGAGCTGTTTTTT

J: TRBJ1-5
size: -
V: TRBV27
D: -
CDR3: CASSPRGDNAYSNQPQHF
DNA: TGTGCCAGCAGTCCCCGTGGCGACAACGCTTATAGCAATCAGCCCCAGCATTTT